The 16 T cell receptor beta chains below come from one sample, sequenced in a study of shared clonotypes between healthy human individuals. Sequencing used immunoSEQ multiplex PCR; TCRdb keeps in-frame clones, though not all of them. The table has about 2 million clones, 95% seen once; the top ten hold 0.1% to 0.15%. Sequencing was performed on naive CD4+ T cells sorted from blood. Subset specified: CD45RA+ positively selected. These receptors were taken from a man aged 18 to 30 in good health.

This chain joins TRBV5-4 and TRBJ2-5; D perhaps matches TRBD2 (6 bases). The length of the CDR3 is 16 residues. Germline V gives CDR1 SGHNT, CDR2 YYREEE (reference sequence). Trimming shortened V by 4 bases and J by 4 bases, and 20 bases separated the two germline ends. As DNA, the CDR3 is TGTGCCAGCAGCCGCCGAGCGGGCCAGAGGGCAGAGACCCAGTACTTC. Translated, it gives CASSRRAGQRAETQYF.

The rearrangement joins TRBV19 to TRBJ1-5; D call uncertain. Looked up from germline, CDR1 is LNHDA and CDR2 is SQIVND (reference sequence). V was clipped by 3 bases and J by 4 bases, with 10 bases between them. The CDR3 contains 14 residues. CDR3 in DNA: TGTGCCAGTAGTATGGAAGGCGGAAATCAGCCCCAGCATTTT. It translates to CASSMEGGNQPQHF.

The V and J genes are TRBV29-1 and TRBJ1-1, with D maybe TRBD1 (5 bases). Trimming shortened V by 4 bases and J by 2 bases, and 11 bases separated the two germline ends. This CDR3 comprises 13 residues. The germline V gene has CDR1 SQVTM and CDR2 ANQGSEA. The CDR3 nucleotides are TGCAGCGTTGTGGGGGGGTTAAACACTGAAGCTTTCTTT. This encodes CSVVGGLNTEAFF.

Comments on this clone: This sample includes further DNA sequences coding for the same CDR3. DNA of the CDR3: TGTGCCAGCAACCAGGGGTACGAGCAGTACTTC. This gives the protein CASNQGYEQYF. V and J are TRBV6-5 and TRBJ2-7, with a tentative D call TRBD1 (6 bases). Trimming pared 7 bases from V and 4 bases from J, leaving 8 bases between. The CDR3 contains 11 residues. The germline V gene has CDR1 MNHEY and CDR2 SVGAGI.

V usage is TRBV30 and J usage is TRBJ2-3, with 8 bases fitting TRBD1. This CDR3 spans 15 amino acids. CDR1 is GTSNPN and CDR2 is SVGIG in the germline V gene (reference sequence). Losses at the gene ends were 2 bases for V and 3 bases for J; bases not matched to a gene: 7. The CDR3 region has the DNA TGTGCCTGGAGTTTGGCAGGGGGCAGAACAGATACGCAGTATTTT. This gives the protein CAWSLAGGRTDTQYF.

This sequence joins TRBV21-1 and TRBJ1-1. TRBV21-1 is recorded as a pseudogene. The CDR3 length is 12 residues. The CDR3 sequence: CASSTRGTFGFF. The CDR3 DNA sequence: TGTGCCAGCAGCACCCGCGGGACCTTCGGTTTCTTT.

V is TRBV2 and J is TRBJ1-2; D not certain. Trimming took off 2 bases at V and 2 bases at J, with 12 bases between the two ends. Looked up from germline, CDR1 is SNHLY and CDR2 is FYNNEI. The CDR3 is made up of 15 amino acids. As DNA, the CDR3 is TGTGCCAGCAGTGAAACAGTCTACGGCAACTATGGCTACACCTTC. This encodes CASSETVYGNYGYTF.

This sequence joins TRBV5-1 and TRBJ2-3, with TRBD2 identical over 11 bases. The V segment lost 3 bases and the J segment 4 bases; nucleotides outside the gene matches: 7. The CDR3 has 16 residues. Germline V gene sequence: CDR1 SGHRS, CDR2 YFSETQ. CDR3 coding DNA: TGCGCCAGCAGCTCGTGGCTAGCGGGGGGTCCAGATACGCAGTATTTT. Translating gives CASSSWLAGGPDTQYF.

Details on this clone: One junction end disagrees with the germline gene, perhaps due to a read error. The chain carries TRBV7-9 and TRBJ2-7, with D unclear. The CDR3 sequence is 11 residues long. Germline values: CDR1 SEHNR, CDR2 FQNEAQ (reference sequence). CDR3 DNA: TGCCCCAAGCCAGAAACCTACGAGCAGTACTTC. It codes for CPKPETYEQYF. The variable domain in full, completed from reference TRBV7-9 and TRBJ2-7, reads DTGVSQNPRHKITKRGQNVTFRCDPISEHNRLYWYRQTLGQGPEFLTYFQNEAQLEKSRLLSDRFSAERPKGSFSTLEIQRTEQGDSAMYLCPKPETYEQYFGPGTRLTVT.

In the case of this clone: Other nucleotide sequences in the sample specify the same CDR3. The CDR3 nucleotides read TGTGCCAGCAGTTCGGCGGGGGGAGGCTACACCTTC. Encoded protein: CASSSAGGGYTF. V is TRBV6-5 and J is TRBJ1-2; tentative D call: TRBD1 (5 bases). V was shortened by 4 bases and J by 8 bases, with 11 bases between the two germline ends. CDR1 is MNHEY and CDR2 is SVGAGI in the germline V gene. The CDR3 length is 12 residues.

The chain links TRBV11-3 to TRBJ1-1; D not resolved. Germline lookup yields CDR1 SGHNT and CDR2 YENEEA. The CDR3 loop spans 13 amino acids. V lost 3 bases, J lost 0 bases, and 5 bases lay in between. Written as DNA, the CDR3 is TGTGCCAGCAGCTTCGGCCTGAACACTGAAGCTTTCTTT. As protein: CASSFGLNTEAFF.

The chain joins TRBV11-2 to TRBJ2-7; 8 nucleotides align to TRBD2. The CDR3 runs 15 residues. CDR1 is SGHAT and CDR2 is FQNNGV in the germline V gene. Trimming took 1 base from V and 4 from J; bases not matched to a gene: 6. CDR3 in amino acids: CASSLGTAGVYEQYF. The CDR3 DNA is TGTGCCAGCAGCTTAGGAACAGCGGGAGTATACGAGCAGTACTTC.

This clone was counted a few times. The chain has TRBV6-1 and TRBJ2-7; D is unclear. V gave up 7 bases and J gave up 4 bases, with 11 bases separating them. In germline, CDR1 is MNHNS, CDR2 SASEGT. The CDR3 is 12 amino acids. The CDR3 coding sequence is TGTGCCAGCAAGTTTGGGGTATACGAGCAGTACTTC. Its translation is CASKFGVYEQYF.

The J gene is TRBJ1-1, the V gene TRBV5-5; maybe TRBD1 (6 bases). Germline-derived CDR1 and CDR2 are SGHKS and YYEKEE (reference sequence). The V and J ends lost 1 base and 6 bases respectively, with 16 bases between them. The CDR3 sequence is 15 residues long. The CDR3 here is CASSLIRGGQAEAFF. The DNA for the CDR3 is TGTGCCAGCAGCTTGATCAGGGGCGGGCAGGCTGAAGCTTTCTTT. Looking up the rest from reference TRBV5-5 and TRBJ1-1 gives the full variable domain: DAGVTQSPTHLIKTRGQQVTLRCSPISGHKSVSWYQQVLGQGPQFIFQYYEKEERGRGNFPDRFSARQFPNYSSELNVNALLLGDSALYLCASSLIRGGQAEAFFGQGTRLTVV.

As regards this clone: The sample has other DNA sequences that encode this CDR3 too. V and J are TRBV6-1 and TRBJ1-2; D call uncertain. V gave up 2 bases and J gave up 5 bases, with 3 bases separating them. CDR1 and CDR2 from the germline V gene are MNHNS and SASEGT. The CDR3 consists of 11 residues. The CDR3 is CASSESYGYTF. The CDR3 nucleotides read TGTGCCAGCAGTGAATCTTATGGCTACACCTTC.

The gene calls are TRBV6-5 and TRBJ2-7, with no clear D. The CDR3 is 13 amino acids. Trimming removed 6 bases from V and 3 bases from J, with 12 bases in between. CDR1 and CDR2 from the germline V gene are MNHEY and SVGAGI. CDR3 amino acids: CASRAALIYEQYF. The CDR3 region has the DNA TGTGCCAGCAGGGCCGCGCTCATCTACGAGCAGTACTTC.